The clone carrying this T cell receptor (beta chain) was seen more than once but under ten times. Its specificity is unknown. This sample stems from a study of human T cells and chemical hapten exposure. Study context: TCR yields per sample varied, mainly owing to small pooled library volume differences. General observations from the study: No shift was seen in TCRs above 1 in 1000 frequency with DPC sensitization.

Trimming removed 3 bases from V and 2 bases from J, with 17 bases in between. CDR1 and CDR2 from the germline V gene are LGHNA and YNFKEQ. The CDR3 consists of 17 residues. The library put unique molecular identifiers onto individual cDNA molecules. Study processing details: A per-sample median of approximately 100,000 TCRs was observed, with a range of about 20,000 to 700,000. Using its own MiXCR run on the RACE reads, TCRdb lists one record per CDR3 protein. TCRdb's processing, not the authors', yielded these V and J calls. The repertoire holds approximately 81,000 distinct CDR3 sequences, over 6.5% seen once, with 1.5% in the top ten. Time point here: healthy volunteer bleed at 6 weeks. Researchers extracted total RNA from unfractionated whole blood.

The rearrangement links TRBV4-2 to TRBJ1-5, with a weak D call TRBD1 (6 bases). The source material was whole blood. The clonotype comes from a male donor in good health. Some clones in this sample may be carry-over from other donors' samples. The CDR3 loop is CASSQLQGKGGNQPQHF. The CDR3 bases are TGTGCCAGCAGCCAGCTCCAGGGGAAAGGGGGCAATCAGCCCCAGCATTTT.